This T cell receptor beta chain originates from a study of cytomegalovirus exposure and HLA in healthy donors. Study-level information: Early release data held approximately 81 million unique TCRs from HLA-typed donors. Study-level points and caveats: A later look showed TCR association rates differing by HLA locus, highest for DRB1 and lowest for HLA-C. In an earlier analysis, in roughly 580 donors, most V segments appeared productive either ~90% or ~30% of the time.

The germline CDR1 and CDR2 sequences are SGDLS and YYNGEE. Trimming shortened V by 6 bases and J by 2 bases, and 13 bases separated the two germline ends. The CDR3 spans 14 residues. On this clone itself: Its antigen is undetermined.

The primer mix had 60 Vbeta and 13 Jbeta primers. The assay was immunoSEQ multiplex PCR, and TCRdb's table has in-frame clones only and misses some. The profile covers around 150,000 clones, with over 75% appearing a single time and roughly 2.2% taken by the ten largest. The sequencing input was PBMCs. The receptor was derived from a man aged 25-45 years in good health and CMV-seronegative. V is TRBV9 and J is TRBJ2-3; D gene ambiguous. The CDR3 sequence is CASTGGSNTDTQYF. Here the CDR3 DNA reads TGTGCCAGCACGGGTGGAAGTAACACAGATACGCAGTATTTT.